The 22 T cell receptor beta chains presented below share a single source sample, sequenced in a study of follicular helper T cells after annual influenza vaccination. The time point: 2014-2015 season, pre-vaccination. Clones were sequenced by immunoSEQ multiplex PCR, and TCRdb holds only the in-frame ones, with some missing. This table holds roughly 27,000 clones, roughly 80% found once. This material consisted of CXCR5+ CD38- circulating T follicular helper cells from blood, taken on the day of influenza vaccination. Subset described: circulating Tfh, non-naive CD4+CXCR5+PD-1+ (ICOS+CD38+ or ICOS-CD38-). Receptors originate from an adult who received the influenza vaccine.

The CDR3 DNA sequence: TGTGCCAGCTCAACCGGGACTAGCGGAAACAATGAGCAGTTCTTC. Residues: CASSTGTSGNNEQFF. The chain uses TRBV18 and TRBJ2-1, with TRBD2 matching 11 bases. V was clipped by 5 bases and J by 5 bases; unmatched bases: 5. Germline CDR1 is KGHSH and CDR2 is LQKENI. CDR3 size: 15 residues. The whole variable domain, filled in from reference TRBV18 and TRBJ2-1, reads NAGVMQNPRHLVRRRGQEARLRCSPMKGHSHVYWYRQLPEEGLKFMVYLQKENIIDESGMPKERFSAEFPKEGPSILRIQQVVRGDSAAYFCASSTGTSGNNEQFFGPGTRLTVL.

The chain links TRBV28 to TRBJ1-2, with a tentative D call TRBD1 (5 bases). V was cut by 6 bases and J by 4 bases, with 15 bases left in between. This CDR3 has 14 amino acids. CDR1 is MDHEN and CDR2 is SYDVKM in the germline V gene. The CDR3 loop is CASSLGQESYGYTF. As DNA, the CDR3 is TGTGCCAGCAGCTTGGGGCAGGAGTCCTATGGCTACACCTTC.

This clone was seen a handful of times. V gene TRBV27 combines with J gene TRBJ1-4; 7 positions match TRBD1. CDR1 is MNHEY and CDR2 is SMNVEV in the germline V gene (reference sequence). With V trimmed by 1 base and J by 7 bases, 6 bases remained unmatched. CDR3 size: 15 residues. CDR3 coding DNA: TGTGCCAGCAGTTTATACGCAGGGGGGATTGAAAAACTGTTTTTT. This gives the protein CASSLYAGGIEKLFF. The full variable domain, rest sourced from reference TRBV27 and TRBJ1-4, is EAQVTQNPRYLITVTGKKLTVTCSQNMNHEYMSWYRQDPGLGLRQIYYSMNVEVTDKGDVPEGYKVSRKEKRNFPLILESPSPNQTSLYFCASSLYAGGIEKLFFGSGTQLSVL.

The V and J genes are TRBV2 and TRBJ2-7; TRBD2 agrees at 7 bases. V lost 1 base to trimming and J lost 3 bases; unmatched junction nucleotides: 0. CDR3 size: 13 residues. CDR1 is SNHLY, CDR2 FYNNEI, per germline. CDR3 sequence: CASSEERDYEQYF. CDR3 nucleotide sequence: TGTGCCAGCAGTGAAGAGCGGGACTACGAGCAGTACTTC.

The J gene is TRBJ2-5, the V gene TRBV18; no definite D call. This CDR3 contains 16 residues. The germline V and J ends were trimmed by 1 base and 5 bases, with 17 bases remaining between them. The germline V gene encodes CDR1 KGHSH and CDR2 LQKENI. In DNA, the CDR3 is TGTGCCAGCTCACCACTTAGAACAGCCGTAAGGGAGACCCAGTACTTC. This codes for CASSPLRTAVRETQYF. Full variable domain (missing parts from reference TRBV18 and TRBJ2-5): NAGVMQNPRHLVRRRGQEARLRCSPMKGHSHVYWYRQLPEEGLKFMVYLQKENIIDESGMPKERFSAEFPKEGPSILRIQQVVRGDSAAYFCASSPLRTAVRETQYFGPGTRLLVL.

The chain combines TRBV29-1 with TRBJ1-1, with TRBD1 as a possible D gene (6 bases). The CDR3 is 16 residues long. V shed 8 bases and J shed 1 base, with 23 bases lying between them. From germline, CDR1 is SQVTM and CDR2 ANQGSEA. The CDR3 DNA sequence: TGCAGCACCTATGGGGGTCTACAAGGGGGGAACACTGAAGCTTTCTTT. Its protein is CSTYGGLQGGNTEAFF.

The table lists this clone with a few counts. The chain carries TRBV5-1 and TRBJ2-5, with 9 bases identical to TRBD1. The CDR3 spans 16 residues. Germline V gene sequence: CDR1 SGHRS, CDR2 YFSETQ. With 4 bases clipped from V and 3 bases from J, the junction kept 10 bases outside the gene matches. The DNA of the CDR3 is TGCGCCAGCAGCCCCTTGGGACAGGGAGGAGAAGAGACCCAGTACTTC. Encoded protein: CASSPLGQGGEETQYF.

The chain employs TRBV7-8 and TRBJ1-1; weak D call: TRBD1 (5 bases). V lost 1 base and J 4 bases, leaving 10 bases between the germline ends. The CDR3 has 14 residues. Germline CDR1 and CDR2: SGHVS and FQNEAQ. CDR3 amino acids: CASSLDRSRTEAFF. The CDR3 DNA sequence: TGTGCCAGCAGCTTAGACAGGTCCCGCACTGAAGCTTTCTTT.

The chain links TRBV5-1 to TRBJ2-5; TRBD2 might be the D (6 bases). Germline values: CDR1 SGHRS, CDR2 YFSETQ. The CDR3 runs to 13 residues. V was cut by 0 bases and J by 5 bases, with 8 bases left in between. DNA for the CDR3: TGCGCCAGCAGCTTGGCAGGAGGGGAGACCCAGTACTTC. It encodes CASSLAGGETQYF. Looking up the rest from reference TRBV5-1 and TRBJ2-5 gives the full variable domain: KAGVTQTPRYLIKTRGQQVTLSCSPISGHRSVSWYQQTPGQGLQFLFEYFSETQRNKGNFPGRFSGRQFSNSRSEMNVSTLELGDSALYLCASSLAGGETQYFGPGTRLLVL.

The chain uses TRBV18 and TRBJ2-7; a weak D match, TRBD2 (6 bases). Germline V gene data show CDR1 as KGHSH and CDR2 as LQKENI. This CDR3 contains 14 residues. Deletions cut 3 bases from V and 2 bases from J, with 11 bases between. DNA of the CDR3: TGTGCCAGCTCACCTCGGGACTCTGCCTACGAGCAGTACTTC. Protein sequence: CASSPRDSAYEQYF.

J is TRBJ2-5 and V is TRBV2; possibly TRBD1 for D (5 bases). There are 12 residues in the CDR3. V shed 8 bases and J shed 2 bases, with 9 bases lying between them. CDR1 and CDR2 (germline): SNHLY, FYNNEI. The CDR3, as DNA: TGTGCCAGCGACAGTATACAAGAGACCCAGTACTTC. Translation gives CASDSIQETQYF.

The V and J genes are TRBV28 and TRBJ1-5; D remains unclear. Trimming left V 7 bases short and J 7 bases short, with 20 bases between. The CDR3 is made up of 15 amino acids. Germline V gives CDR1 MDHEN, CDR2 SYDVKM. DNA for the CDR3: TGTGCCAGCAAACCAGGCGGGCAGACCCTCCAGCCCCAGCATTTT. Protein sequence: CASKPGGQTLQPQHF. Filled out from reference TRBV28 and TRBJ1-5, the complete variable domain reads DVKVTQSSRYLVKRTGEKVFLECVQDMDHENMFWYRQDPGLGLRLIYFSYDVKMKEKGDIPEGYSVSREKKERFSLILESASTNQTSMYLCASKPGGQTLQPQHFGDGTRLSIL.

V and J are TRBV7-9 and TRBJ1-1, with 7 bases that match TRBD1. Germline V lookup: CDR1 SEHNR, CDR2 FQNEAQ (reference sequence). The V and J ends lost 3 bases and 5 bases, in that order; junction bases with no gene match: 12. The CDR3 is 16 amino acids. CDR3 sequence: CASSLGAGGFGTEAFF. The CDR3 nucleotides read TGTGCCAGCAGCTTGGGGGCAGGGGGGTTTGGGACTGAAGCTTTCTTT.

This clone has just one count. The chain is built from TRBV5-5 and TRBJ1-1; tentative D call: TRBD1 (5 bases). The CDR3 has 14 amino acids. Germline loops: CDR1 SGHKS, CDR2 YYEKEE (reference sequence). V lost 0 bases, J lost 10 bases, and 16 bases lay in between. Here the CDR3 reads CASSLGTIGRVAFF. The CDR3 DNA reads as TGTGCCAGCAGCTTGGGGACAATTGGAAGGGTAGCTTTCTTT.

The CDR3 DNA reads TGTGCCAGCACCGGGACTAAAGAAGCTTTCTTT. Amino acid sequence: CASTGTKEAFF. The chain combines TRBV6-5 with TRBJ1-1; a weak D match, TRBD1 (5 bases). Trimming took off 7 bases at V and 8 bases at J, with 11 bases between the two ends. CDR1 and CDR2 from the germline V gene are MNHEY and SVGAGI. The CDR3 length is 11 residues.

The chain is built from TRBV28 and TRBJ1-2, with D possibly matching TRBD1 (5 bases). In germline, CDR1 is MDHEN, CDR2 SYDVKM. CDR3 length: 13 residues. Deletions cut 7 bases from V and 6 bases from J, with 15 bases between. This CDR3 reads CASTPRGGDGYTF. Here the CDR3 DNA reads TGTGCCAGCACCCCTCGGGGGGGGGATGGCTACACCTTC.

This clone has a single count. V is TRBV5-1 and J is TRBJ1-2, with D maybe TRBD1 (5 bases). Trimming removed 0 bases from V and 6 bases from J, with 9 bases in between. The CDR3 runs to 13 residues. Looked up from germline, CDR1 is SGHRS and CDR2 is YFSETQ. This chain's CDR3 is CASSLEPRDGYTF. The CDR3 DNA follows: TGCGCCAGCAGCTTGGAGCCCAGGGATGGCTACACCTTC.

The V and J genes are TRBV28 and TRBJ1-6, with TRBD1 matching 8 bases. J gave up 10 bases and V 5 bases, and 13 bases lay outside the gene matches. This CDR3 is built from 16 residues. Germline V gene lookup returns CDR1 MDHEN and CDR2 SYDVKM. The CDR3 DNA is TGTGCCAGCAGTCTCGTCGGACAGGGAGTTTACTCACCCCTCCACTTT. It encodes CASSLVGQGVYSPLHF.

The chain combines TRBV2 with TRBJ2-7; TRBD2 matches 7 bases. V shed 6 bases and J 3 bases; nucleotides not matched to a gene: 5. This CDR3 is built from 13 residues. Germline lookup yields CDR1 SNHLY and CDR2 FYNNEI. The CDR3 DNA sequence: TGTGCCAGCAGAATGTCGGGGGGCTACGAGCAGTACTTC. As protein: CASRMSGGYEQYF.

The chain carries TRBV7-8 and TRBJ1-2; no reliable D call. This CDR3 has 15 amino acids. Germline V gives CDR1 SGHVS, CDR2 FQNEAQ. V was shortened by 5 bases and J by 7 bases, with 20 bases between the two germline ends. The CDR3 region is CASSPLGDKPAGYTF. Here the CDR3 DNA reads TGTGCCAGCAGCCCCTTGGGAGACAAGCCTGCTGGCTACACCTTC.

In its sample, this clone was seen a few times. This chain uses TRBV25-1 with TRBJ2-1; D is unresolved. Germline loops: CDR1 MGHDK, CDR2 SYGVNS. V gave up 8 bases and J gave up 1 base, with 12 bases separating them. CDR3 length: 14 residues. CDR3 amino acids: CASSPRLSYNEQFF. Here the CDR3 DNA reads TGTGCCAGCTCCCCCCGTCTATCCTACAATGAGCAGTTCTTC.

The rearrangement joins TRBV28 to TRBJ1-3; 7 positions match TRBD1. V lost 6 bases to trimming and J lost 2 bases; unmatched junction nucleotides: 19. Germline CDR1 is MDHEN and CDR2 is SYDVKM. CDR3 length equals 19 residues. The CDR3: CASRNLNARGGLAGNTIYF. In DNA, the CDR3 is TGTGCCAGCAGAAACTTAAACGCGAGAGGGGGCCTAGCTGGAAACACCATATATTTT.